This record looks at one TCR beta chain sequence and its context. Some clones are missing from TCRdb's copy, which holds only in-frame ones; the method was immunoSEQ multiplex PCR. The sample carries some 120,000 clones, roughly nine tenths recorded once. This record belongs to a study of control samples from healthy donors and cancer patients. CDR3 length: 14 amino acids. V lost 8 bases and J 6 bases, leaving 16 bases between the germline ends. Looked up from germline, CDR1 is SNHLY and CDR2 is FYNNEI. The sample consisted of blood. The rearrangement uses TRBV2 and TRBJ1-4; the D gene is possibly TRBD1 (5 bases). The TCR was taken from a woman aged 18 to 35 in good health. CDR3 region: CASLLRDGYEKLFF. Written as DNA, the CDR3 is TGTGCCAGCCTCCTCCGGGACGGATATGAAAAACTGTTTTTT.